These 21 T cell receptor beta chains originate from one sample sequenced in a study of cytomegalovirus exposure and HLA in healthy donors. The primer mix had 60 Vbeta and 13 Jbeta primers. The repertoire was sequenced with immunoSEQ multiplex PCR; TCRdb's copy has only in-frame clones and lacks some. This table has 150,000 to 200,000 clones, around 77% appearing once. Sample: PBMCs. The receptors were sampled from a woman aged 25-40 years in good health and CMV-seronegative.

This chain uses TRBV9 with TRBJ2-3; D may be TRBD1 (5 bases). CDR3 length: 17 residues. Germline V gives CDR1 SGDLS, CDR2 YYNGEE. V gave up 3 bases and J gave up 4 bases, with 21 bases separating them. The CDR3 loop reads CASSEAPQGSEADTQYF. CDR3 sequence (DNA): TGTGCCAGCAGCGAGGCCCCCCAGGGTTCAGAAGCAGATACGCAGTATTTT.

This clone was detected a few times. This chain connects TRBV18 to TRBJ2-3, with 7 nucleotides matching TRBD1. V gave up 4 bases and J gave up 3 bases; unmatched junction bases: 7. The CDR3 runs 15 residues. Germline V gene lookup returns CDR1 KGHSH and CDR2 LQKENI. The CDR3: CASSRQGDDTDTQYF. The CDR3 region has the DNA TGTGCCAGCTCACGCCAGGGGGATGATACAGATACGCAGTATTTT. Full variable domain (outside the CDR3, taken from reference TRBV18 and TRBJ2-3): NAGVMQNPRHLVRRRGQEARLRCSPMKGHSHVYWYRQLPEEGLKFMVYLQKENIIDESGMPKERFSAEFPKEGPSILRIQQVVRGDSAAYFCASSRQGDDTDTQYFGPGTRLTVL.

The V call is TRBV19, the J call TRBJ1-2, with 9 bases aligning to TRBD1. The CDR3 loop spans 15 amino acids. Germline-derived CDR1 and CDR2 are LNHDA and SQIVND (reference sequence). Trimming cost V 6 bases and J 1 base; bases outside gene matches: 6. The CDR3 sequence: CASSFRDRDNYGYTF. Here the CDR3 DNA reads TGTGCCAGTAGCTTCCGGGACAGGGATAACTATGGCTACACCTTC.

The chain uses TRBV30 and TRBJ2-5, with 8 bases aligning to TRBD1. The CDR3 contains 15 residues. The germline gives CDR1 GTSNPN, CDR2 SVGIG (reference sequence). With V trimmed by 3 bases and J by 5 bases, 11 bases remained unmatched. The CDR3 spells CAWSLGTGGMETQYF. The CDR3 DNA reads TGTGCCTGGAGCCTTGGTACAGGGGGAATGGAGACCCAGTACTTC. The entire variable domain, with the rest obtained from reference TRBV30 and TRBJ2-5, is as follows: SQTIHQWPATLVQPVGSPLSLECTVEGTSNPNLYWYRQAAGRGLQLLFYSVGIGQISSEVPQNLSASRPQDRQFILSSKKLLLSDSGFYLCAWSLGTGGMETQYFGPGTRLLVL.

V usage is TRBV27 and J usage is TRBJ1-1, with TRBD1 matching 8 bases. J gave up 4 bases and V 2 bases, and 9 bases lay outside the gene matches. The CDR3 is 16 amino acids. Per germline, CDR1 MNHEY and CDR2 SMNVEV (reference sequence). Here the CDR3 reads CASSLRQQGDITEAFF. CDR3 coding DNA: TGTGCCAGCAGTTTAAGGCAACAGGGGGATATCACTGAAGCTTTCTTT.

The chain links TRBV7-9 to TRBJ1-1; TRBD1 matches 8 bases. Germline-derived CDR1 and CDR2 are SEHNR and FQNEAQ (reference sequence). Losses at the gene ends were 5 bases for V and 5 bases for J; bases not matched to a gene: 7. The length of the CDR3 is 14 residues. CDR3 in amino acids: CASSPGQGRTEAFF. CDR3 DNA: TGTGCCAGCAGCCCTGGACAGGGAAGGACTGAAGCTTTCTTT.

The rearrangement uses TRBV20-1 and TRBJ1-2; D is ambiguous. V lost 8 bases and J lost 7, with 14 bases in between. This CDR3 is built from 11 residues. Germline CDR1 reads DFQATT; CDR2 reads SNEGSKA (reference sequence). The CDR3 sequence: CSSSGICGYTF. The CDR3 DNA is TGCAGTTCGAGCGGGATTTGTGGCTACACCTTC.

V and J are TRBV30 and TRBJ2-5, with 13 nucleotides matching TRBD2. V shed 1 base and J 4 bases; nucleotides not matched to a gene: 6. The germline gives CDR1 GTSNPN, CDR2 SVGIG (reference sequence). There are 16 residues in the CDR3. CDR3 sequence (DNA): TGTGCCTGGAGTGGGACTAGCGGGAGTCGGGGAGAGACCCAGTACTTC. Protein sequence: CAWSGTSGSRGETQYF.

V and J are TRBV19 and TRBJ2-1, with a weak D call TRBD1 (6 bases). The CDR3 contains 15 residues. From germline, CDR1 is LNHDA and CDR2 SQIVND (reference sequence). V was trimmed by 0 bases and J by 7 bases, leaving 13 bases between them. CDR3 nucleotides: TGTGCCAGTAGTATAGAGTCAGGGGTTCGGAATGAGCAGTTCTTC. Protein product: CASSIESGVRNEQFF.

This sequence joins TRBV5-6 and TRBJ2-5, with TRBD2 matching 13 bases. V gave up 0 bases and J gave up 2 bases; unmatched junction bases: 1. The germline V gene encodes CDR1 SGHDT and CDR2 YYEEEE. The CDR3 extends over 16 amino acids. The CDR3 DNA is TGTGCCAGCAGCTTGGAGACTAGCGGGAGGCAAGAGACCCAGTACTTC. Amino acids: CASSLETSGRQETQYF.

V usage is TRBV18 and J usage is TRBJ2-7; 8 nucleotides agree with TRBD2. The V segment lost 3 bases and the J segment 4 bases; nucleotides outside the gene matches: 8. Looked up from germline, CDR1 is KGHSH and CDR2 is LQKENI. The CDR3 sequence is 15 residues long. The CDR3 DNA sequence: TGTGCCAGCTCACCTTTCAGCGGGAGTCAGTACGAGCAGTACTTC. This encodes CASSPFSGSQYEQYF.

This chain uses TRBV9 with TRBJ1-1; D not certain. The V and J ends lost 0 bases and 1 base respectively, with 7 bases between them. The length of the CDR3 is 14 residues. CDR1 SGDLS and CDR2 YYNGEE come from the germline V gene. The CDR3 reads CASSVEPENTEAFF. CDR3 DNA sequence: TGTGCCAGCAGCGTAGAACCAGAGAACACTGAAGCTTTCTTT.

The chain joins TRBV27 to TRBJ1-2, with a weak D call TRBD1 (6 bases). The germline gives CDR1 MNHEY, CDR2 SMNVEV (reference sequence). The CDR3 extends over 14 amino acids. The V end lost 8 bases, the J end lost 4 bases, and 17 bases lay between the germline ends. In nucleotides, the CDR3 is TGTGCCAGCGGCGTAAGACAGGCTATCTATGGCTACACCTTC. As protein: CASGVRQAIYGYTF.

This chain connects TRBV15 to TRBJ1-5; D is uncertain. Trimming removed 8 bases at V and 3 bases at J, with 14 bases between. Per the germline V gene, CDR1 is LNHNV and CDR2 is YYDKDF (reference sequence). The CDR3 spans 14 residues. The CDR3 DNA follows: TGTGCCACCGCCGACGGAGACTACAATCAGCCCCAGCATTTT. Translated: CATADGDYNQPQHF.

The chain couples TRBV2 to TRBJ2-7, with TRBD2 matching over 11 bases. Unmatched junction bases numbered 14, after V lost 7 bases and J lost 3 bases. Germline V gene lookup returns CDR1 SNHLY and CDR2 FYNNEI. The CDR3 loop spans 17 amino acids. The chain's CDR3 is CASIPGLAGGLYYEQYF. The CDR3 DNA reads as TGTGCCAGCATCCCAGGCCTAGCGGGAGGACTCTACTACGAGCAGTACTTC.

This chain uses TRBV5-4 with TRBJ1-2, with TRBD1 matching over 11 bases. The V gene's germline CDR1 is SGHNT and CDR2 YYREEE (reference sequence). Trimming at V came to 2 bases and at J to 5 bases, leaving 5 bases not matched to a gene. The CDR3 is 15 residues long. The CDR3 DNA reads as TGTGCCAGCAGCTTAGTGGGGACAGGGGGTTATGGCTACACCTTC. It yields the protein CASSLVGTGGYGYTF.

In its sample, this clone was seen once. The chain carries TRBV7-2 and TRBJ2-1; 12 bases are shared with TRBD1. This CDR3 region has 17 residues. The V segment lost 1 base and the J segment 4 bases; nucleotides outside the gene matches: 5. Germline CDR1 is SGHTA and CDR2 is FQGNSA. The CDR3 loop is CASSLEGQGASYNEQFF. The CDR3 DNA reads as TGTGCCAGCAGCTTAGAGGGACAGGGGGCGTCGTACAATGAGCAGTTCTTC.

CDR3 sequence (DNA): TGCGCCAGCAGCACGGGACAAATTCAAGAGACCCAGTACTTC. Residues: CASSTGQIQETQYF. V is TRBV5-1 and J is TRBJ2-5, with D possibly being TRBD1 (6 bases). CDR1 SGHRS and CDR2 YFSETQ come from the germline V gene. Trimming shortened V by 4 bases and J by 2 bases, and 12 bases separated the two germline ends. This CDR3 is 14 amino acids long. The whole variable domain, filled in from reference TRBV5-1 and TRBJ2-5, reads KAGVTQTPRYLIKTRGQQVTLSCSPISGHRSVSWYQQTPGQGLQFLFEYFSETQRNKGNFPGRFSGRQFSNSRSEMNVSTLELGDSALYLCASSTGQIQETQYFGPGTRLLVL.

CDR3 in amino acids: CASSRDRDGYGYTF. CDR3 DNA sequence: TGTGCCAGTAGTAGGGACAGGGACGGCTATGGCTACACCTTC. V gene TRBV19 combines with J gene TRBJ1-2; 9 bases line up with TRBD1. Germline trimming cut 4 bases from V and 4 bases from J; bases unmatched to any gene: 4. The CDR3 runs to 14 residues. Germline V gene lookup returns CDR1 LNHDA and CDR2 SQIVND (reference sequence).

This clone was seen a single time. The chain combines TRBV7-3 with TRBJ2-3, with D unresolved. Germline CDR1 and CDR2: SGHTA and FQGTGA. V was clipped by 3 bases and J by 2 bases, with 6 bases between them. This CDR3 contains 13 residues. The CDR3: CASSFVSTDTQYF. In nucleotides, the CDR3 is TGTGCCAGCAGCTTCGTATCCACAGATACGCAGTATTTT. Full variable domain (missing parts from reference TRBV7-3 and TRBJ2-3): GAGVSQTPSNKVTEKGKYVELRCDPISGHTALYWYRQSLGQGPEFLIYFQGTGAADDSGLPNDRFFAVRPEGSVSTLKIQRTERGDSAVYLCASSFVSTDTQYFGPGTRLTVL.

The chain is built from TRBV10-2 and TRBJ1-5; D remains ambiguous. The V gene's germline CDR1 is WSHSY and CDR2 SAAADI. V lost 2 bases and J 0 bases, leaving 5 bases between the germline ends. The CDR3 spans 14 residues. Written as DNA, the CDR3 is TGCGCCAGCAGTGAGGGACTTAGCAATCAGCCCCAGCATTTT. Its protein is CASSEGLSNQPQHF.